Each of the 12 T cell receptor beta chains below was sequenced from the same sample in a study of response to subunit inactivated influenza vaccine. TCRdb re-derived calls from the RT-PCR reads in MiXCR, one entry per CDR3 protein. The sample includes some 180,000 distinct CDR3 sequences, about 9% of them seen just once. This material consisted of non-naive T cells sorted from PBMCs, taken on the day of vaccination. All receptors come from a man between 50 and 59 years old who received an inactivated influenza vaccine.

V gene TRBV7-2 combines with J gene TRBJ2-5; D is perhaps TRBD2 (6 bases). Germline CDR1 and CDR2: SGHTA and FQGNSA. Trimming pared 5 bases from V and 7 bases from J, leaving 11 bases between. The CDR3 contains 12 residues. The CDR3 DNA reads TGTGCCAGCAGCGTCCTCGGGGGGACCCAGTACTTC. Amino acid sequence: CASSVLGGTQYF.

J is TRBJ1-4 and V is TRBV7-8; 8 positions match TRBD1. Trimming removed 2 bases from V and 7 bases from J; junction bases left unmatched: 3. In germline, CDR1 is SGHVS, CDR2 FQNEAQ. The CDR3 sequence is 14 residues long. The CDR3 sequence: CASSLQGAVEKLFF. CDR3 nucleotides: TGTGCCAGCAGCTTACAGGGGGCGGTTGAAAAACTGTTTTTT.

This clonotype was counted a few times. The rearrangement links TRBV5-1 to TRBJ2-3; 9 bases match TRBD2. This CDR3 comprises 15 residues. The J segment lost 4 bases and the V segment lost 4 bases, leaving 7 bases of the junction unmatched. The germline V gene has CDR1 SGHRS and CDR2 YFSETQ. Here the CDR3 reads CASSLNSGSADTQYF. DNA of the CDR3: TGCGCCAGCAGCCTAAATAGCGGGAGCGCAGATACGCAGTATTTT.

The chain combines TRBV7-2 with TRBJ2-1; D unresolved. Germline V gene sequence: CDR1 SGHTA, CDR2 FQGNSA. V lost 3 bases and J 0 bases, leaving 6 bases between the germline ends. There are 14 residues in the CDR3. The CDR3 loop reads CASSFMSSYNEQFF. The CDR3 nucleotides are TGTGCCAGCAGCTTCATGAGCTCCTACAATGAGCAGTTCTTC.

This clonotype has just a few counts. The chain is built from TRBV30 and TRBJ2-5; D unresolved. In germline, CDR1 is GTSNPN, CDR2 SVGIG (reference sequence). CDR3 length: 13 residues. V dropped 3 bases and J dropped 7 bases, with 15 bases sitting between them. The CDR3 bases are TGTGCCTGGAGGCCGCAGAATGGTCGGACCCAGTACTTC. It encodes CAWRPQNGRTQYF. The whole variable domain, remainder taken from reference TRBV30 and TRBJ2-5, is SQTIHQWPATLVQPVGSPLSLECTVEGTSNPNLYWYRQAAGRGLQLLFYSVGIGQISSEVPQNLSASRPQDRQFILSSKKLLLSDSGFYLCAWRPQNGRTQYFGPGTRLLVL.

This clonotype was picked up a small number of times. J is TRBJ2-3 and V is TRBV3-1, with 8 bases that match TRBD2. The V gene's germline CDR1 is LGHDT and CDR2 YNNKEL (reference sequence). The CDR3 is 16 amino acids. The V gene end was trimmed by 0 bases and the J gene end by 6 bases; junction bases not matched to a gene: 8. The CDR3 is CASSQDAGRAGDTQYF. The CDR3 DNA follows: TGTGCCAGCAGCCAAGATGCCGGGAGGGCCGGGGATACGCAGTATTTT.

The chain employs TRBV20-1 and TRBJ2-1, with 9 bases matching TRBD1. J lost 4 bases, V lost 5 bases, and 9 bases had no gene match. There are 15 residues in the CDR3. CDR1 is DFQATT and CDR2 is SNEGSKA in the germline V gene (reference sequence). CDR3 nucleotides: TGCAGTGCTGCTCCCGGGACAGGGAATTACAATGAGCAGTTCTTC. Encoded protein: CSAAPGTGNYNEQFF.

This sequence joins TRBV20-1 and TRBJ2-2, with a possible D match to TRBD2 (6 bases). V was pared by 0 bases and J by 5 bases, with 16 bases between. Germline assignment: CDR1 DFQATT and CDR2 SNEGSKA (reference sequence). CDR3 length equals 16 residues. The DNA of the CDR3 is TGCAGTGCTAGAGATCTGGGTAGCGGTGAAACCGGGGAGCTGTTTTTT. Encoded protein: CSARDLGSGETGELFF.

This clonotype occurred many times. The chain uses TRBV4-3 and TRBJ2-7, with D uncertain. The V end was cut by 0 bases, the J end by 5 bases, with 5 bases between. The CDR3 has 12 residues. Germline loops: CDR1 LGHNA, CDR2 YSLEER. In DNA form, the CDR3 reads TGCGCCAGCAGCCAAGATGCTCACGAGCAGTACTTC. Translating it yields CASSQDAHEQYF.

This clonotype appeared a few times. The V and J genes are TRBV4-2 and TRBJ2-7; tentatively, D is TRBD1 (6 bases). The CDR3 consists of 15 residues. Germline lookup yields CDR1 LGHNA and CDR2 YNFKEQ. V lost 0 bases and J 1 base, leaving 10 bases between the germline ends. The CDR3 reads CASSQDGTGSYEQYF. CDR3 coding DNA: TGTGCCAGCAGCCAAGATGGTACAGGGTCCTACGAGCAGTACTTC.

This clonotype was seen a handful of times. The chain carries TRBV6-1 and TRBJ2-3; TRBD1 might be the D (5 bases). The V gene lost 5 bases and the J gene lost 1 base, with 13 bases spanning the gap. The CDR3 sequence is 15 residues long. The germline CDR1 and CDR2 sequences are MNHNS and SASEGT. The CDR3 DNA reads TGTGCCAGCAGTAAAGGGGCGCAACGCACAGATACGCAGTATTTT. It encodes CASSKGAQRTDTQYF.

This clonotype was observed a few times. V gene TRBV10-3 combines with J gene TRBJ2-7, with a tentative D call TRBD1 (6 bases). From germline, CDR1 is ENHRY and CDR2 SYGVKD. The CDR3 is 15 amino acids. The V end lost 7 bases, the J end lost 1 base, and 17 bases lay between the germline ends. The CDR3 bases are TGTGCCATCAATACTCAGGGGCAAAATTCCTACGAGCAGTACTTC. Its protein product is CAINTQGQNSYEQYF.